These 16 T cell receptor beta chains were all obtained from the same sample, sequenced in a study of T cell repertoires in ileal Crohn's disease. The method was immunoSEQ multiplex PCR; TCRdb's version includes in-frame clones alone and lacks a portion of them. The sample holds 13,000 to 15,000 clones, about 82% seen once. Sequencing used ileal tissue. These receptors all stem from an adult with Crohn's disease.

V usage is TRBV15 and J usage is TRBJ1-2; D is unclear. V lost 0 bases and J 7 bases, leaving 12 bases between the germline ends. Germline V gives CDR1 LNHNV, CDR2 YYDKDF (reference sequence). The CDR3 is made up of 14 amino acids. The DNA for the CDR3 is TGTGCCACCAGCAGAGATGCTACCCTGCGTGGCTACACCTTC. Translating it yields CATSRDATLRGYTF.

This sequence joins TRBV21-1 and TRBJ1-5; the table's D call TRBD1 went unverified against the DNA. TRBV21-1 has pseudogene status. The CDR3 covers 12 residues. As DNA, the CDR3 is TGTGCCAGCAGCAGATGGACACAACCCCAGCATTTT. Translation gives CASSRWTQPQHF.

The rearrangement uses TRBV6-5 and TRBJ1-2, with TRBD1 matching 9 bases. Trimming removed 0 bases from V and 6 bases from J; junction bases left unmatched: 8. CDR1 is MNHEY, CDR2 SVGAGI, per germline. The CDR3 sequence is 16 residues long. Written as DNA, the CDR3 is TGTGCCAGCAGTTACTCGAAGGGGACAGGGTGGAATGGCTACACCTTC. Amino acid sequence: CASSYSKGTGWNGYTF.

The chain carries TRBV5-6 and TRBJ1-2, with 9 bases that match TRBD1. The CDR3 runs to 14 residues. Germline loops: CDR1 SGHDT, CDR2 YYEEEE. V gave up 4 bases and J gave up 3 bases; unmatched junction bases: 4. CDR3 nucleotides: TGTGCCAGCAGCGGGACAGGGTTCGACTATGGCTACACCTTC. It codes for CASSGTGFDYGYTF.

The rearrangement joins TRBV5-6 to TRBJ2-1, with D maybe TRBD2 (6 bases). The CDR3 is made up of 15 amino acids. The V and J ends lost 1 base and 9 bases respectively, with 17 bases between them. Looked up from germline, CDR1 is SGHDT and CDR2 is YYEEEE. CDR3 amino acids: CASSLPGVVGREQFF. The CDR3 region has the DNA TGTGCCAGCAGCTTGCCGGGAGTAGTCGGTCGTGAGCAGTTCTTC. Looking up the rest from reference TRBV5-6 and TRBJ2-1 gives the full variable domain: DAGVTQSPTHLIKTRGQQVTLRCSPKSGHDTVSWYQQALGQGPQFIFQYYEEEERQRGNFPDRFSGHQFPNYSSELNVNALLLGDSALYLCASSLPGVVGREQFFGPGTRLTVL.

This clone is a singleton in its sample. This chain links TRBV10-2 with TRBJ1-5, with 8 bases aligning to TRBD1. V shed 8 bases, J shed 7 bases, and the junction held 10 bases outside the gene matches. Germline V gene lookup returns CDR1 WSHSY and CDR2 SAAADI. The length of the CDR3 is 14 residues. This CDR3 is CASGDSGTGQPQHF. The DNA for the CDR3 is TGCGCCAGCGGGGACTCAGGGACAGGACAGCCCCAGCATTTT.

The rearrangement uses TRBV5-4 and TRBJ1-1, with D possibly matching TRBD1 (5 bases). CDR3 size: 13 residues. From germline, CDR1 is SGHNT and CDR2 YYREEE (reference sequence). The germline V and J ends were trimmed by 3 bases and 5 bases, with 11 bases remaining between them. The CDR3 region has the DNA TGTGCCAGCAGCTGGGAGGGGAATACTGAAGCTTTCTTT. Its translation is CASSWEGNTEAFF. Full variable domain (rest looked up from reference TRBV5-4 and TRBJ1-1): ETGVTQSPTHLIKTRGQQVTLRCSSQSGHNTVSWYQQALGQGPQFIFQYYREEENGRGNFPPRFSGLQFPNYSSELNVNALELDDSALYLCASSWEGNTEAFFGQGTRLTVV.

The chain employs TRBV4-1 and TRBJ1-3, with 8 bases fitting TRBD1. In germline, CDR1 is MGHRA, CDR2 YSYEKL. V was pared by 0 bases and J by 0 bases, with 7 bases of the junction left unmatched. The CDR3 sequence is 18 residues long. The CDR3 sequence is CASSQERLGTGSGNTIYF. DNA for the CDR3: TGCGCCAGCAGCCAAGAGCGACTGGGGACAGGCTCTGGAAACACCATATATTTT.

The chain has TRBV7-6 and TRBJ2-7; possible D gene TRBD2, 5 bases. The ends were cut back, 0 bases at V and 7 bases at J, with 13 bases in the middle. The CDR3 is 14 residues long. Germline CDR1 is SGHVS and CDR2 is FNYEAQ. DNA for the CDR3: TGTGCCAGCAGCTTAGCTTCGGGGTCCAGGGAGCAGTACTTC. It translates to CASSLASGSREQYF.

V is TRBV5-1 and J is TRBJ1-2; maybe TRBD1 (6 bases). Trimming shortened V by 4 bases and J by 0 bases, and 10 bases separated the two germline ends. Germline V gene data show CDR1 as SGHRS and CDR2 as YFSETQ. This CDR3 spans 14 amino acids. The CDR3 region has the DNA TGCGCCAGCAGCCGGGAGGGGGCTAACTATGGCTACACCTTC. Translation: CASSREGANYGYTF.

In nucleotides, the CDR3 is TGTGCCAGCAGCACCCGGGTCGCGGGGGTGGGGTACGAGCAGTACTTC. Encoded protein: CASSTRVAGVGYEQYF. This chain links TRBV7-6 with TRBJ2-7; 7 nucleotides agree with TRBD2. The CDR3 loop spans 16 amino acids. Looked up from germline, CDR1 is SGHVS and CDR2 is FNYEAQ. J lost 4 bases, V lost 5 bases, and 14 bases had no gene match.

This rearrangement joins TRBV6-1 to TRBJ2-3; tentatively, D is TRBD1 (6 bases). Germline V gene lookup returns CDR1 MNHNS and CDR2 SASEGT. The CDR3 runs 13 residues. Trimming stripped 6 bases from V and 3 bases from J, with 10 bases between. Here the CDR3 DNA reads TGTGCCAGCAGAACAGGGAGAACAGATACGCAGTATTTT. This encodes CASRTGRTDTQYF.

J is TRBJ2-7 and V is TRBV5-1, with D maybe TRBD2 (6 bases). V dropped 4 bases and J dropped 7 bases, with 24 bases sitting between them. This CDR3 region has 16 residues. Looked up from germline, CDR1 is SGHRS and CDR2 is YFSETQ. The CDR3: CASSPQVGGSLSEQYF. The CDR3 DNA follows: TGCGCCAGCAGCCCCCAGGTGGGGGGTTCCCTCTCGGAGCAGTACTTC.

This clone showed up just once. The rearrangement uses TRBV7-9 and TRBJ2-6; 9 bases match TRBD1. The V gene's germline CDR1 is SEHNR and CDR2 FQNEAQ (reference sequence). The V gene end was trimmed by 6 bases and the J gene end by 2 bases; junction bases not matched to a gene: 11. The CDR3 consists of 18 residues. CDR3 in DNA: TGTGCCAGCAGATCAGGGACAGGGAGTCTGACTGGGGCCAACGTCCTGACTTTC. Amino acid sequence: CASRSGTGSLTGANVLTF.

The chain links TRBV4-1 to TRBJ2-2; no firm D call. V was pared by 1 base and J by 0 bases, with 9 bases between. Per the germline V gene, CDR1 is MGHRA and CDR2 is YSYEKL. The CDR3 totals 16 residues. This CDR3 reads CASSQVAASNTGELFF. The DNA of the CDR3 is TGCGCCAGCAGCCAAGTGGCGGCTTCGAACACCGGGGAGCTGTTTTTT.

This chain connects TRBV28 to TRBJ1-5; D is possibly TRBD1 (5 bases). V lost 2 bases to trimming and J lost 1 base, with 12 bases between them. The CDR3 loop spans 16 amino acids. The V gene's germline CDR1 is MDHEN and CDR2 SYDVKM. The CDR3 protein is CASSLIGSGSNQPQHF. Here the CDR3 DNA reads TGTGCCAGCAGTTTAATCGGGTCAGGGAGCAATCAGCCCCAGCATTTT.